One sample yielded the 7 T cell receptor beta chains listed below, sequenced in a study of blood T cell repertoires in COVID-19. TCRdb's table, derived via immunoSEQ multiplex PCR, lists solely in-frame clones and lacks some. This sample has tens of thousands of clones, with about 90% found just once. Sequenced: peripheral blood. The receptor set was obtained from a man in his 70s with active COVID-19.

The chain links TRBV29-1 to TRBJ1-2; a possible D gene is TRBD1 (6 bases). Trimming took off 4 bases at V and 2 bases at J, with 14 bases between the two ends. This CDR3 has 14 residues. Germline lookup yields CDR1 SQVTM and CDR2 ANQGSEA. The CDR3 reads CSVGFQGTNYGYTF. The CDR3 nucleotides read TGCAGCGTTGGGTTCCAGGGGACCAACTATGGCTACACCTTC.

This clone was seen a single time. The J gene is TRBJ1-3, the V gene TRBV29-1, with 8 nucleotides matching TRBD1. Germline CDR1 is SQVTM and CDR2 is ANQGSEA. Trimming at V came to 7 bases and at J to 2 bases, leaving 10 bases not matched to a gene. This CDR3 has 15 amino acids. CDR3: CSANTGGSTGNTIYF. The DNA for the CDR3 is TGCAGCGCAAATACAGGGGGTTCGACTGGAAACACCATATATTTT.

The table lists this clone with a few counts. V gene TRBV10-1 combines with J gene TRBJ2-2, with no clear D. There are 14 residues in the CDR3. The germline gives CDR1 WNHNN, CDR2 SYGVQD (reference sequence). Trimming left V 10 bases short and J 5 bases short, with 17 bases between. CDR3 nucleotides: TGCGCCACCAGGCCCCGCTCGGAGACCGGGGAGCTGTTTTTT. This codes for CATRPRSETGELFF.

CDR3: CASSLGQGVTEKLFF. Here the CDR3 DNA reads TGTGCCAGTAGTCTAGGACAGGGAGTTACCGAAAAACTGTTTTTT. The chain links TRBV19 to TRBJ1-4, with TRBD1 matching 8 bases. The CDR3 extends over 15 amino acids. V lost 5 bases, J lost 8 bases, and 10 bases stayed unmatched. Germline assignment: CDR1 LNHDA and CDR2 SQIVND (reference sequence).

This rearrangement joins TRBV4-1 to TRBJ1-1; D is unclear. The V gene's germline CDR1 is MGHRA and CDR2 YSYEKL. CDR3 length: 13 residues. V was clipped by 0 bases and J by 5 bases, with 7 bases between them. CDR3 region: CASSQDLRTEAFF. The CDR3 DNA follows: TGCGCCAGCAGCCAAGATCTGCGTACTGAAGCTTTCTTT.

The chain employs TRBV3-1 (or the pseudogene TRBV3-2) and TRBJ1-1, with D possibly matching TRBD1 (5 bases). V gave up 7 bases and J gave up 6 bases, with 12 bases separating them. Germline V gene lookup returns CDR1 LGHDT and CDR2 YNNKEL (reference sequence). The CDR3 contains 12 residues. CDR3 residues: CASKIQGAEAFF. For the CDR3, the DNA is TGTGCCAGCAAGATACAAGGGGCTGAAGCTTTCTTT.

This CDR3 reads CASSPSGGEAQPQHF. DNA of the CDR3: TGTGCCAGCAGCCCCTCTGGGGGGGAGGCTCAGCCCCAGCATTTT. The genes are TRBV7-9 and TRBJ1-5; D is perhaps TRBD1 (5 bases). The CDR3 spans 15 residues. V was shortened by 5 bases and J by 6 bases, with 17 bases between the two germline ends. Germline V gene lookup returns CDR1 SEHNR and CDR2 FQNEAQ (reference sequence).